These 18 T cell receptor beta chains were sequenced from one sample in a study of T cells in Graves' hyperthyroidism and ophthalmopathy. RNA transcripts were the template for amplifying TCR beta CDR3 regions. The TCR CDR3 was amplified in a first-round RT-PCR using the HTBI primer set. A single record per CDR3 protein comes from TCRdb applying MiXCR to the multiplex PCR reads. The sample yields 800,000 or so distinct CDR3 sequences, over 35% seen once. The sequenced sample consisted of blood. The receptors here all came from a man younger than 30 with Graves' hyperthyroidism.

This clonotype was seen ten or more times. V is TRBV2 and J is TRBJ1-4; maybe TRBD1 (5 bases). Germline CDR1 is SNHLY and CDR2 is FYNNEI. The CDR3 loop spans 14 amino acids. Trimming removed 7 bases at V and 4 bases at J, with 13 bases between. Written as DNA, the CDR3 is TGTGCCAGCACCGGGGGTCCTATTAATGAAAAACTGTTTTTT. Residues: CASTGGPINEKLFF. The entire variable domain, with the rest obtained from reference TRBV2 and TRBJ1-4, is as follows: EPEVTQTPSHQVTQMGQEVILRCVPISNHLYFYWYRQILGQKVEFLVSFYNNEISEKSEIFDDQFSVERPDGSNFTLKIRSTKLEDSAMYFCASTGGPINEKLFFGSGTQLSVL.

The chain uses TRBV10-3 and TRBJ1-2; possible D gene TRBD1, 5 bases. In germline, CDR1 is ENHRY, CDR2 SYGVKD. The CDR3 has 12 amino acids. V lost 4 bases and J 6 bases, leaving 9 bases between the germline ends. The CDR3 region has the DNA TGTGCCATCAGTGTCGGGACCGATGGCTACACCTTC. This codes for CAISVGTDGYTF.

The rearrangement uses TRBV29-1 and TRBJ1-1; 8 positions agree with TRBD1. Trimming took 4 bases from V and 5 from J; bases not matched to a gene: 9. Germline CDR1 and CDR2: SQVTM and ANQGSEA. The CDR3 spans 14 residues. In nucleotides, the CDR3 is TGCAGCGTTGCCCAGGGGGCAGGGTGGACTGAAGCTTTCTTT. This translates into CSVAQGAGWTEAFF.

This chain joins TRBV19 and TRBJ1-6; D may be TRBD1 (5 bases). Germline CDR1 and CDR2: LNHDA and SQIVND (reference sequence). V was trimmed by 11 bases and J by 5 bases, leaving 25 bases between them. CDR3 size: 17 residues. The CDR3 coding sequence is TGTGCCTGCGCCAGTCGGGGACCAGTAGGCAATAATTCACCCCTCCACTTT. It codes for CACASRGPVGNNSPLHF.

The chain is built from TRBV2 and TRBJ1-4; D is perhaps TRBD1 (6 bases). CDR3 length equals 13 residues. Germline loops: CDR1 SNHLY, CDR2 FYNNEI. The V end was cut by 4 bases, the J end by 8 bases, with 11 bases between. The CDR3 DNA is TGTGCCAGCAGTGCCGGCGGGGGCGAAAAACTGTTTTTT. It is translated as CASSAGGGEKLFF.

This clonotype occurred a few times. J is TRBJ1-1 and V is TRBV12-3 or TRBV12-4; no firm D call. This CDR3 comprises 12 residues. The germline V and J ends were trimmed by 5 bases and 5 bases, with 9 bases remaining between them. The CDR3 sequence: CASSLQITEAFF. As DNA, the CDR3 is TGTGCCAGCAGTCTACAGATAACTGAAGCTTTCTTT.

This clonotype turned up a few times. The rearrangement joins TRBV7-2 to TRBJ2-7, with D possibly matching TRBD2 (6 bases). There are 15 residues in the CDR3. V dropped 1 base and J dropped 2 bases, with 12 bases sitting between them. CDR1 is SGHTA, CDR2 FQGNSA, per germline. Here the CDR3 reads CASSLVTGVPYEQYF. The CDR3 DNA reads as TGTGCCAGCAGCTTAGTCACGGGAGTACCCTACGAGCAGTACTTC.

The chain links TRBV10-3 to TRBJ2-7, with 9 positions matching TRBD1. The CDR3 is made up of 13 amino acids. Germline V gives CDR1 ENHRY, CDR2 SYGVKD. After removal of 4 bases from V and 3 bases from J, the junction contained 1 base not matched to a gene. CDR3 nucleotides: TGTGCCATCAGTGGGACAGGGGTCTACGAGCAGTACTTC. Translation: CAISGTGVYEQYF.

This clonotype appeared a few times. This sequence joins TRBV7-3 and TRBJ2-7, with D possibly TRBD2 on 6 matching bases. Germline V gives CDR1 SGHTA, CDR2 FQGTGA. Deletions cut 3 bases from V and 1 base from J, with 13 bases between. The CDR3 runs 15 residues. This CDR3 is CASSFGQAGSYEQYF. The CDR3 nucleotides are TGTGCCAGCAGCTTCGGGCAGGCGGGGTCCTACGAGCAGTACTTC.

Comment on this clonotype: At one boundary the junction diverges from the germline segment, which might be a read error. This rearrangement joins TRBV7-2 to TRBJ2-2, with TRBD2 identical over 7 bases. The CDR3 is made up of 12 amino acids. The germline CDR1 and CDR2 sequences are SGHTA and FQGNSA. This chain's CDR3 is CASSSGSGEPFF. DNA for the CDR3: TGTGCCAGCAGTTCCGGGAGCGGGGAGCCGTTTTTT.

The rearrangement links TRBV7-2 to TRBJ2-7, with TRBD2 identical over 7 bases. CDR1 SGHTA and CDR2 FQGNSA come from the germline V gene. This CDR3 contains 14 residues. V shed 6 bases and J 1 base; nucleotides not matched to a gene: 6. The CDR3 spells CASSEAGPSYEQYF. For the CDR3, the DNA is TGTGCCAGCAGTGAAGCGGGGCCGTCCTACGAGCAGTACTTC.

This chain connects TRBV24-1 to TRBJ1-5; D is undetermined. This CDR3 spans 17 amino acids. With 5 bases removed from V and 11 bases from J, the gap between germline ends came to 27 bases. The germline gives CDR1 KGHDR, CDR2 SFDVKD. CDR3 bases: TGTGCCACCAGTGGCCTGGGGAGCGGGAGTTCTTTGGAGACCCAGCATTTT. Amino acids: CATSGLGSGSSLETQHF.

The table lists this clonotype with many counts. V usage is TRBV11-3 and J usage is TRBJ1-2; D is undetermined. The CDR3 sequence is 13 residues long. V was clipped by 5 bases and J by 4 bases, with 11 bases between them. Germline CDR1 is SGHNT and CDR2 is YENEEA. CDR3 nucleotide sequence: TGTGCCAGCAGCCCTCGATGGGGCTATGGCTACACCTTC. This sequence encodes CASSPRWGYGYTF.

In its sample, this clonotype was seen a few times. The gene calls are TRBV14 and TRBJ2-2; D remains ambiguous. The CDR3 runs 14 residues. Germline V gene sequence: CDR1 SGHDN, CDR2 FVKESK. V dropped 0 bases and J dropped 7 bases, with 9 bases sitting between them. The CDR3 DNA is TGTGCCAGCAGCCAAGATTCTCGCGTCGGGGAGCTGTTTTTT. It specifies CASSQDSRVGELFF.

The chain is built from TRBV20-1 and TRBJ2-2; D may correspond to TRBD1 or TRBD2 (5 bases each). V lost 1 base to trimming and J lost 4 bases, with 10 bases between them. CDR1 DFQATT and CDR2 SNEGSKA come from the germline V gene (reference sequence). The CDR3 loop spans 14 amino acids. The CDR3 here is CSARGGWGTGELFF. The CDR3 DNA is TGCAGTGCTAGAGGGGGGTGGGGCACCGGGGAGCTGTTTTTT.

This clonotype was counted many times. The rearrangement links TRBV12-3 or TRBV12-4 to TRBJ1-2; D is undetermined. Deletions cut 4 bases from V and 1 base from J, with 10 bases between. This CDR3 has 14 residues. CDR3 residues: CASSSSNSNYGYTF. The CDR3 coding sequence is TGTGCCAGCAGTTCTAGTAACAGTAACTATGGCTACACCTTC.

The chain combines TRBV7-2 with TRBJ2-6; D not certain. Per the germline V gene, CDR1 is SGHTA and CDR2 is FQGNSA. The germline V and J ends were trimmed by 6 bases and 6 bases, with 9 bases remaining between them. The CDR3 covers 13 residues. CDR3 sequence reads: CASSPRVANVLTF. In DNA, the CDR3 is TGTGCCAGCAGTCCTAGGGTGGCCAACGTCCTGACTTTC.

The gene calls are TRBV10-3 and TRBJ2-7, with 9 bases identical to TRBD1. The CDR3 length is 14 residues. V trimming: 6 bases; J trimming: 4 bases; junction bases outside the gene matches: 7. Germline V gene data show CDR1 as ENHRY and CDR2 as SYGVKD. CDR3 sequence reads: CAISEQGAKYEQYF. In nucleotides, the CDR3 is TGTGCCATCAGCGAACAGGGGGCGAAGTACGAGCAGTACTTC.